This T cell receptor (beta chain) was profiled in a study of OX40 agonist ivuxolimab in advanced cancers. Study in general: The group had a mean age of 60 years, ranged from 23 to 79, and was 82.7% male. Under the entry rules, prior anti-PD-1, anti-PD-L1 or anti-CTLA-4 therapy was allowed, and roughly 41% had some.

This CDR3 has 15 residues. V lost 6 bases and J lost 7, with 19 bases in between. Germline CDR1 and CDR2: LNHDA and SQIVND (reference sequence). Method: immunoSEQ multiplex PCR; TCRdb's copy keeps in-frame clones and lacks some. The table has 67,000 or so clones, just under 85% seen once. Study results and limitations: Some nonresponders also had low normalized T-cell clonal expansion. More expanded clones were found, on average, in CD8+ than in CD4+ T cells.

Details on this clone: Antigen: not known.

This material consisted of CD4+ or CD8+ T cells sorted from blood, taken in a trial of the OX40 agonist ivuxolimab. The J gene is TRBJ1-5, the V gene TRBV19; D not certain. This clonotype was sampled from an adult with an advanced solid tumor such as melanoma, head and neck, liver or kidney cancer. The CDR3 is CASSAIEEGNQPQHF. The CDR3 region has the DNA TGTGCCAGTAGCGCTATAGAGGAGGGAAACCAGCCCCAGCATTTT.